A single sample is the source of the 24 T cell receptor beta chains below, sequenced in a study of T-cell memory formation after mild COVID-19. MiXCR, run by TCRdb on the 5' RACE reads, gives a single entry per CDR3 protein. The sample has about 150,000 distinct CDR3 sequences; about a third are singletons. Specimen: PBMCs or a T cell subset sorted from them (not recorded which). These receptors all come from an adult woman who had mild COVID-19 (a few samples of this study predate the infection). Cell type and time point are not known.

For the CDR3, the DNA is TGTGCCATTACCACAGATACGCAGTATTTT. It codes for CAITTDTQYF. This sequence joins TRBV12-3 or TRBV12-4 and TRBJ2-3; D unclear. CDR3 length equals 10 residues. V shed 10 bases and J shed 2 bases, with 4 bases lying between them.

The J gene is TRBJ1-4, the V gene TRBV9, with D perhaps matching TRBD1 (5 bases). This CDR3 comprises 16 residues. The ends were cut back, 4 bases at V and 4 bases at J, with 17 bases in the middle. The V gene's germline CDR1 is SGDLS and CDR2 YYNGEE. CDR3 in amino acids: CASSFTPGTDNEKLFF. CDR3 DNA: TGTGCCAGCAGCTTCACCCCCGGGACGGATAATGAAAAACTGTTTTTT. Full variable domain (remainder filled in from reference TRBV9 and TRBJ1-4): DSGVTQTPKHLITATGQRVTLRCSPRSGDLSVYWYQQSLDQGLQFLIQYYNGEERAKGNILERFSAQQFPDLHSELNLSSLELGDSALYFCASSFTPGTDNEKLFFGSGTQLSVL.

V usage is TRBV11-2 and J usage is TRBJ2-3, with D possibly being TRBD2 (6 bases). This CDR3 is built from 16 residues. Germline lookup yields CDR1 SGHAT and CDR2 FQNNGV. V was pared by 0 bases and J by 5 bases, with 15 bases between. CDR3 protein: CASSLEWGVFGDTQYF. The CDR3 DNA reads as TGTGCCAGCAGCTTAGAGTGGGGGGTATTTGGAGATACGCAGTATTTT.

The chain has TRBV5-1 and TRBJ2-5; the match to TRBD2 covers 8 bases. The V and J ends lost 5 bases and 5 bases, in that order; junction bases with no gene match: 11. This CDR3 contains 15 residues. From germline, CDR1 is SGHRS and CDR2 YFSETQ. This CDR3 is CASRPGLGAGETQYF. CDR3 nucleotides: TGCGCCAGCAGACCGGGACTAGGCGCGGGTGAGACCCAGTACTTC.

To note about this clonotype: One end of the junction varies from germline; a read error may be responsible. V gene TRBV7-9 combines with J gene TRBJ2-1; 10 bases fit TRBD2. The CDR3 extends over 16 amino acids. CDR1 is SEHNR, CDR2 FQNEAQ, per germline (reference sequence). The CDR3 is CASSPSSGSSYNEQLF. The CDR3 coding sequence is TGTGCCAGCAGCCCCTCTAGCGGGAGCTCCTACAATGAGCAGCTCTTC.

This chain connects TRBV6-5 to TRBJ1-5; 7 nucleotides agree with TRBD1. Germline-derived CDR1 and CDR2 are MNHEY and SVGAGI. V lost 0 bases, J lost 5 bases, and 4 bases stayed unmatched. This CDR3 spans 15 amino acids. This CDR3 is CASSYSRDSYQPQHF. CDR3 sequence (DNA): TGTGCCAGCAGTTACTCCCGGGACAGCTATCAGCCCCAGCATTTT.

This clonotype was picked up a small number of times. The chain employs TRBV7-3 and TRBJ2-2; 8 positions agree with TRBD2. The germline CDR1 and CDR2 sequences are SGHTA and FQGTGA. The CDR3 totals 17 residues. V dropped 5 bases and J dropped 7; count of bases not matched to a gene: 15. The CDR3 sequence is CASSVLAGSEHGGELFF. As DNA, the CDR3 is TGTGCCAGCAGCGTCCTAGCGGGTTCCGAACACGGCGGGGAGCTGTTTTTT.

This chain uses TRBV19 with TRBJ2-2, with unresolved D. Germline-derived CDR1 and CDR2 are LNHDA and SQIVND (reference sequence). The CDR3 extends over 16 amino acids. With 9 bases removed from V and 5 bases from J, the gap between germline ends came to 22 bases. In DNA form, the CDR3 reads TGTGCCAGCAACCTAGGGTGGGCCGTGGTGACCGGGGAGCTGTTTTTT. Encoded protein: CASNLGWAVVTGELFF.

This clonotype appeared a few times. V usage is TRBV15 and J usage is TRBJ2-5; no firm D call. CDR1 and CDR2 from the germline V gene are LNHNV and YYDKDF (reference sequence). Trimming stripped 4 bases from V and 7 bases from J, with 16 bases between. CDR3 length equals 14 residues. The CDR3 DNA is TGTGCCACCAGCACCCGCCCGACTGGAGCGACCCAGTACTTC. This sequence encodes CATSTRPTGATQYF.

The chain employs TRBV20-1 and TRBJ2-3; D ambiguous. This CDR3 region has 11 residues. V gave up 0 bases and J gave up 6 bases, with 4 bases separating them. Germline CDR1 DFQATT, CDR2 SNEGSKA (reference sequence). The CDR3 DNA follows: TGCAGTGCTAGAGATCTGGATACGCAGTATTTT. This encodes CSARDLDTQYF.

This chain uses TRBV5-1 with TRBJ2-7; no reliable D call. V lost 2 bases to trimming and J lost 4 bases, with 7 bases between them. This CDR3 spans 12 amino acids. Germline values: CDR1 SGHRS, CDR2 YFSETQ. The CDR3 nucleotides are TGCGCCAGCAGCTTCAGCGCGTACGAGCAGTACTTC. Protein sequence: CASSFSAYEQYF.

This chain links TRBV5-5 with TRBJ1-2; tentatively, D is TRBD1 (6 bases). CDR1 is SGHKS and CDR2 is YYEKEE in the germline V gene (reference sequence). Between the trimmed V and J ends, which lost 6 bases and 3 bases, there was a span of 18 bases. The CDR3 consists of 15 residues. The CDR3 spells CASTHDGGRYYGYTF. CDR3 nucleotide sequence: TGTGCCAGCACCCATGACGGGGGCAGGTACTATGGCTACACCTTC.

V gene TRBV28 combines with J gene TRBJ2-7, with a possible D match to TRBD1 (6 bases). The germline V and J ends were trimmed by 6 bases and 0 bases, with 9 bases remaining between them. The germline CDR1 and CDR2 sequences are MDHEN and SYDVKM. This CDR3 contains 13 residues. CDR3 protein: CASREQGSYEQYF. CDR3 in DNA: TGTGCCAGCAGAGAACAGGGCTCCTACGAGCAGTACTTC.

The V call is TRBV7-6, the J call TRBJ2-1; D unclear. This CDR3 contains 15 residues. The V gene lost 3 bases and the J gene lost 0 bases, with 9 bases spanning the gap. Germline CDR1 and CDR2: SGHVS and FNYEAQ. In DNA, the CDR3 is TGTGCCAGCAGCTTTTCTGCTGACTCCTACAATGAGCAGTTCTTC. This sequence encodes CASSFSADSYNEQFF.

The rearrangement links TRBV20-1 to TRBJ1-2; D unresolved. This CDR3 spans 10 amino acids. Germline CDR1 DFQATT, CDR2 SNEGSKA (reference sequence). Trimming pared 7 bases from V and 3 bases from J, leaving 6 bases between. This CDR3 reads CSGAHYGYTF. CDR3 bases: TGCAGTGGGGCCCACTATGGCTACACCTTC.

The chain links TRBV7-2 to TRBJ2-3; D uncertain. Germline V lookup: CDR1 SGHTA, CDR2 FQGNSA. Trimming took off 5 bases at V and 0 bases at J, with 12 bases between the two ends. CDR3 length: 15 residues. CDR3 nucleotide sequence: TGTGCCAGCAGCCCACAAGTAAGCAGCACAGATACGCAGTATTTT. Its translation is CASSPQVSSTDTQYF.

This clonotype was recorded a few times. This chain uses TRBV29-1 with TRBJ2-1; 7 bases are a match to TRBD2. The CDR3 consists of 10 residues. Unmatched junction bases numbered 2, after V lost 7 bases and J lost 8 bases. Germline loops: CDR1 SQVTM, CDR2 ANQGSEA. The CDR3 spells CSARGDEQFF. The CDR3 DNA reads TGCAGCGCCCGGGGGGATGAGCAGTTCTTC.

The V and J genes are TRBV20-1 and TRBJ1-4, with D possibly TRBD1 on 5 matching bases. This CDR3 is built from 13 residues. Looked up from germline, CDR1 is DFQATT and CDR2 is SNEGSKA (reference sequence). V shed 6 bases and J shed 0 bases, with 8 bases lying between them. The CDR3 bases are TGCAGTGCAGGGGCCTCAACTAATGAAAAACTGTTTTTT. This translates into CSAGASTNEKLFF.

V usage is TRBV5-1 and J usage is TRBJ2-3, with 8 bases aligning to TRBD2. The CDR3 covers 15 residues. Trimming cost V 2 bases and J 5 bases; bases outside gene matches: 7. Germline V CDR1 and CDR2: SGHRS, YFSETQ. The CDR3 DNA follows: TGCGCCAGCAGCTTACCTAGCGGGTTGGTAGATACGCAGTATTTT. As protein: CASSLPSGLVDTQYF. Together with reference TRBV5-1 and TRBJ2-3, the CDR3 gives the full variable domain: KAGVTQTPRYLIKTRGQQVTLSCSPISGHRSVSWYQQTPGQGLQFLFEYFSETQRNKGNFPGRFSGRQFSNSRSEMNVSTLELGDSALYLCASSLPSGLVDTQYFGPGTRLTVL.

A few counts support this clonotype. J is TRBJ2-5 and V is TRBV7-9; TRBD2 aligns across 11 bases. Germline V gene sequence: CDR1 SEHNR, CDR2 FQNEAQ (reference sequence). This CDR3 contains 15 residues. The ends lost 0 bases at V and 5 bases at J; junction bases unmatched: 2. The DNA for the CDR3 is TGTGCCAGCAGCTTAGCGACTAGCGGGAAGGAGACCCAGTACTTC. Protein sequence: CASSLATSGKETQYF.

The J gene is TRBJ2-1, the V gene TRBV24-1, with 9 bases matching TRBD1. Per the germline V gene, CDR1 is KGHDR and CDR2 is SFDVKD. The J segment lost 5 bases and the V segment lost 6 bases, leaving 10 bases of the junction unmatched. The CDR3 runs 16 residues. CDR3 residues: CATSTPTGGSDNEQFF. In nucleotides, the CDR3 is TGTGCCACCAGTACACCAACAGGGGGCTCAGACAATGAGCAGTTCTTC.

The chain links TRBV6-2 or TRBV6-3 to TRBJ2-7; no definite D call. CDR3 length: 12 residues. CDR1 and CDR2 from the germline V gene are MNHEY and SVGEGT. V gave up 6 bases and J gave up 3 bases, with 9 bases separating them. CDR3: CASSRQIYEQYF. The CDR3 DNA reads TGTGCCAGCAGCCGACAAATCTACGAGCAGTACTTC.

The J gene is TRBJ1-4, the V gene TRBV2; 7 bases align to TRBD1. The CDR3 totals 15 residues. V shed 4 bases and J 1 base; nucleotides not matched to a gene: 3. Germline-derived CDR1 and CDR2 are SNHLY and FYNNEI. This chain's CDR3 is CASSAQGRTNEKLFF. CDR3 nucleotide sequence: TGTGCCAGCAGTGCACAGGGGCGAACTAATGAAAAACTGTTTTTT. Looking up the rest from reference TRBV2 and TRBJ1-4 gives the full variable domain: EPEVTQTPSHQVTQMGQEVILRCVPISNHLYFYWYRQILGQKVEFLVSFYNNEISEKSEIFDDQFSVERPDGSNFTLKIRSTKLEDSAMYFCASSAQGRTNEKLFFGSGTQLSVL.

The rearrangement links TRBV12-3 or TRBV12-4 to TRBJ2-6, with 14 bases aligning to TRBD2. The CDR3 runs 17 residues. J gave up 3 bases and V 8 bases, and 6 bases lay outside the gene matches. The DNA of the CDR3 is TGTGCCAGCTGGGGACTAGCGGGAGTACTTGGGGCCAACGTCCTGACTTTC. Translated, it gives CASWGLAGVLGANVLTF.